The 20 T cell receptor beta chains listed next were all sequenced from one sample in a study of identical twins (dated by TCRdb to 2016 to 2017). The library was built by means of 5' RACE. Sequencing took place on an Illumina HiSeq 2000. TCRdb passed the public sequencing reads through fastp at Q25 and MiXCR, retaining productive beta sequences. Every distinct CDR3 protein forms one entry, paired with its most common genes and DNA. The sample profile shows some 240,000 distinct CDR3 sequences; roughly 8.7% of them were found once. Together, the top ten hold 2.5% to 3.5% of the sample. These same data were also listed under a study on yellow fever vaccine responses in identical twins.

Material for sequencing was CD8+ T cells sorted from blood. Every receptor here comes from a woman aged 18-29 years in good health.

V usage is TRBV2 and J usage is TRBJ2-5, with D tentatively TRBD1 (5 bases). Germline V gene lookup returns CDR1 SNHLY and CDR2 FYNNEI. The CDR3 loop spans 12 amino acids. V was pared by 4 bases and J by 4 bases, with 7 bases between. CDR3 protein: CASSGRAETQYF. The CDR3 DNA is TGTGCCAGCAGTGGCAGGGCAGAGACCCAGTACTTC.

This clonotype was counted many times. CDR3 sequence (DNA): TGTGCCAGCAGTTTGAGGAGCTCCTACAATGAGCAGTTCTTC. Protein: CASSLRSSYNEQFF. The chain recombines TRBV27 with TRBJ2-1; D unresolved. The V gene lost 3 bases and the J gene lost 0 bases, with 6 bases spanning the gap. The CDR3 sequence is 14 residues long. The germline V gene encodes CDR1 MNHEY and CDR2 SMNVEV (reference sequence).

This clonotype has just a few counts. Here the CDR3 DNA reads TGCAGTGCCATTCCGGAGACTAGCGGGAGGATCTATGAGCAGTTCTTC. Amino acid sequence: CSAIPETSGRIYEQFF. The gene calls are TRBV20-1 and TRBJ2-1; 13 bases match TRBD2. V was clipped by 6 bases and J by 8 bases; unmatched bases: 13. Germline CDR1 and CDR2: DFQATT and SNEGSKA (reference sequence). The CDR3 totals 16 residues.

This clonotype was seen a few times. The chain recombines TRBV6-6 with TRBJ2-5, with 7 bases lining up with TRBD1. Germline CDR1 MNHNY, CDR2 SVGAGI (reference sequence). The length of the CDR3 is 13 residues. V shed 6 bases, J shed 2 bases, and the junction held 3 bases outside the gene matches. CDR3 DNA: TGTGCCAGCAGGATGGGACAGCAAGAGACCCAGTACTTC. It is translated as CASRMGQQETQYF.

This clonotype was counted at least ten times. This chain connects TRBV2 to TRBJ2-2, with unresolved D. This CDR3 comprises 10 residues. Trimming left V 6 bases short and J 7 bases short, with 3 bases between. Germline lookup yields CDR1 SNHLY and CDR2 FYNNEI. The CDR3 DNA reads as TGTGCCAGCAGGGGCGGGGAGCTGTTTTTT. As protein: CASRGGELFF.

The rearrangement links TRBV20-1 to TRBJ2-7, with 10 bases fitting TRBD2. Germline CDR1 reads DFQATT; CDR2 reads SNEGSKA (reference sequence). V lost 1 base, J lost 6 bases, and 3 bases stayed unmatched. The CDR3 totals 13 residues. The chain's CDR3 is CSARASGSTEQYF. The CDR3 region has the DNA TGCAGTGCTAGAGCTAGCGGGAGTACCGAGCAGTACTTC.

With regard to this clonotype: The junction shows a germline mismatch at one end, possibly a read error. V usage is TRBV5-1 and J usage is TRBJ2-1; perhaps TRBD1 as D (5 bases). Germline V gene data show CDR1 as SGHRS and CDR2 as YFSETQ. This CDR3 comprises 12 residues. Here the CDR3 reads CASSLEGQVPVF. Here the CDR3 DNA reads TGCGCCAGCAGCTTGGAGGGGCAGGTACCCGTCTTC.

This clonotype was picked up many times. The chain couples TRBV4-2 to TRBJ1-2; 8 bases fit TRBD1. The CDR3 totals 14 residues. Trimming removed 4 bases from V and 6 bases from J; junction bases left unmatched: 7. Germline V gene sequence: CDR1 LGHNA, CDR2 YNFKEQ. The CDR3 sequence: CASSRFTGGDGYTF. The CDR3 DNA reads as TGTGCCAGCAGCCGATTCACAGGGGGAGATGGCTACACCTTC.

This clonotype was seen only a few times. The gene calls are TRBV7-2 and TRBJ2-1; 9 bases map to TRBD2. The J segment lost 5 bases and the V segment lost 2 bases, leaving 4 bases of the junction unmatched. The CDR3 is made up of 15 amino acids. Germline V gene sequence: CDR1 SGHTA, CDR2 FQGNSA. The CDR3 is CASSLIAGVDNEQFF. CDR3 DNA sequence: TGTGCCAGCAGCTTAATAGCGGGAGTAGACAATGAGCAGTTCTTC.

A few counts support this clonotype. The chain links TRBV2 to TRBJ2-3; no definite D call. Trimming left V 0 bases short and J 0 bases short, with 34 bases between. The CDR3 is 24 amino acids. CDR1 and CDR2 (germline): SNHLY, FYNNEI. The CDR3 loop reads CASSEAIFSPRAPQLKTSTDTQYF. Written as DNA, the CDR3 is TGTGCCAGCAGTGAAGCGATCTTCTCGCCTCGGGCACCACAACTGAAAACTAGCACAGATACGCAGTATTTT.

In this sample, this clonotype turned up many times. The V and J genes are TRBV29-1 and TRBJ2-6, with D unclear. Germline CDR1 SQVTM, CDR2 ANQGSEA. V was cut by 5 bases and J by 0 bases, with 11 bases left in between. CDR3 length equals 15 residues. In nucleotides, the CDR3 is TGCAGCGTTTTCGATCCAGCCTCTGGGGCCAACGTCCTGACTTTC. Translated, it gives CSVFDPASGANVLTF.

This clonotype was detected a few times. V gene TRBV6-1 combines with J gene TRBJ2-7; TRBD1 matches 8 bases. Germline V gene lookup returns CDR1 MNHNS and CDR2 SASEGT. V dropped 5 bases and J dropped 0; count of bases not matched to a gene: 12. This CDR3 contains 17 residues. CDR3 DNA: TGTGCCAGCAGTCCCGGGACAGGTGTCCCTAGCTCCTACGAGCAGTACTTC. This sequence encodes CASSPGTGVPSSYEQYF.

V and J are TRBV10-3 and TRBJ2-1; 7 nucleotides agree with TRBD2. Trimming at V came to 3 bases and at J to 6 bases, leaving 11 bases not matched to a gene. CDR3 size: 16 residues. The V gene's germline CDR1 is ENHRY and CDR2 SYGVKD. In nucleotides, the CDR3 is TGTGCCATCAGTGAAGACTATAGCGGGTCCCCCAATGAGCAGTTCTTC. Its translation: CAISEDYSGSPNEQFF.

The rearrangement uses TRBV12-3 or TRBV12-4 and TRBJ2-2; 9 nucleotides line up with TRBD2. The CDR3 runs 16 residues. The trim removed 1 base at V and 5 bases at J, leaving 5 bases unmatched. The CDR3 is CASSLGPSGVTGELFF. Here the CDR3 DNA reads TGTGCCAGCAGTTTAGGTCCTAGCGGGGTGACCGGGGAGCTGTTTTTT.

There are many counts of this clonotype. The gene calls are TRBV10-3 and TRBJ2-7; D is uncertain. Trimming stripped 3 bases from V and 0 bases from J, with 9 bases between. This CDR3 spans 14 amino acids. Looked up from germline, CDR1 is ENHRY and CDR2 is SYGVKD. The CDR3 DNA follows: TGTGCCATCAGTGATATGCGGTCCTCCTACGAGCAGTACTTC. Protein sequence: CAISDMRSSYEQYF.

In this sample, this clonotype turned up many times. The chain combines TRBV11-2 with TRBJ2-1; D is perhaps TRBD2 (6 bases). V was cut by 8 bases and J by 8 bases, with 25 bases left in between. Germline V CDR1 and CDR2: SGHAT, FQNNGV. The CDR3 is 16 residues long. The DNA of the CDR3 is TGTGCCAGCGGCGGTGGGAGGCCCGGATTTGGGGATGAGCAGTTCTTC. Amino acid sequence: CASGGGRPGFGDEQFF.

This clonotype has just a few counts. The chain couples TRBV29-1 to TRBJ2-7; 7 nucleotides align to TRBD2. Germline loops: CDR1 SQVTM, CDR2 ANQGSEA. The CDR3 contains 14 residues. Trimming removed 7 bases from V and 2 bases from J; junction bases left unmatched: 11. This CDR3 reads CSAAGWGGTYEQYF. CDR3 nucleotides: TGCAGCGCCGCAGGGTGGGGGGGGACCTACGAGCAGTACTTC.

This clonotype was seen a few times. The CDR3, as DNA: TGTGCCAGCAGTGACTCGACGGAGACAGATACGCAGTATTTT. Protein: CASSDSTETDTQYF. The chain uses TRBV6-4 and TRBJ2-3; D not resolved. Germline loops: CDR1 MRHNA, CDR2 SNTAGT. The CDR3 loop spans 14 amino acids. Trimming stripped 0 bases from V and 3 bases from J, with 7 bases between.

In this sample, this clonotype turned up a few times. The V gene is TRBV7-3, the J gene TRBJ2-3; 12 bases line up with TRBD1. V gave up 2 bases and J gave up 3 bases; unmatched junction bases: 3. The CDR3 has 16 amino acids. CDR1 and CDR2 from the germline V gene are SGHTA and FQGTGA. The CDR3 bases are TGTGCCAGCAGCTTATGGGGACAGGGGGCAACAGATACGCAGTATTTT. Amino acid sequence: CASSLWGQGATDTQYF.

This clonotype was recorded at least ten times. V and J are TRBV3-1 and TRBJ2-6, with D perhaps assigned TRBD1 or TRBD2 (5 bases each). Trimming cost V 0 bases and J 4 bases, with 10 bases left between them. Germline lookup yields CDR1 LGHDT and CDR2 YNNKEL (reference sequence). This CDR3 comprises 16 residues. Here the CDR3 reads CASSQDEGSGANVLTF. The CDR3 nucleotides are TGTGCCAGCAGCCAAGATGAGGGGAGCGGGGCCAACGTCCTGACTTTC.